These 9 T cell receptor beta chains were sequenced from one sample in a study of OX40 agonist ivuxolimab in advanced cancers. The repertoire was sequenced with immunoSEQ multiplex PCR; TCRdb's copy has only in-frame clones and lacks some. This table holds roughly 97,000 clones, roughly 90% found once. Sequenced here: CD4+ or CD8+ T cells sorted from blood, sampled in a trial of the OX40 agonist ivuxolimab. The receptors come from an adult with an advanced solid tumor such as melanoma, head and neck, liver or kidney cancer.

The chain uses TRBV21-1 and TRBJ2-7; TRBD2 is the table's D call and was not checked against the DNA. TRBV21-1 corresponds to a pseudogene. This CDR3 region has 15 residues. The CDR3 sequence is CASSIPLAEPNEQYF. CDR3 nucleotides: TGTGCCAGCAGCATTCCCCTTGCGGAACCTAACGAGCAGTACTTC.

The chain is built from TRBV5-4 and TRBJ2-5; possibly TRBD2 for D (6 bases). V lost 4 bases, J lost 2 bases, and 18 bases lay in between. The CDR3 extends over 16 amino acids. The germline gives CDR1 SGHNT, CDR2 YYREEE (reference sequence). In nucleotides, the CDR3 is TGTGCCAGCAGCCCCGGGGGTGGGCGGACACAAGAGACCCAGTACTTC. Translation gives CASSPGGGRTQETQYF.

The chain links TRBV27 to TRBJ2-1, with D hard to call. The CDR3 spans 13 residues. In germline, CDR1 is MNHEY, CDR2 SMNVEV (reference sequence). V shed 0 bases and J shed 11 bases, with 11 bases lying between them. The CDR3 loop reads CASSLSTQTQQFF. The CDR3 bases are TGTGCCAGCAGTTTATCTACCCAGACTCAGCAGTTCTTC.

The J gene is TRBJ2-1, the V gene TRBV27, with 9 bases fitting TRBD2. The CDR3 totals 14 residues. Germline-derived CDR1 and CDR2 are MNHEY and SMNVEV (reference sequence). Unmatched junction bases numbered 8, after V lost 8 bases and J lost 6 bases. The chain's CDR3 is CASGAGGAPNEQFF. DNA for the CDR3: TGTGCCAGCGGGGCGGGGGGGGCCCCCAATGAGCAGTTCTTC.

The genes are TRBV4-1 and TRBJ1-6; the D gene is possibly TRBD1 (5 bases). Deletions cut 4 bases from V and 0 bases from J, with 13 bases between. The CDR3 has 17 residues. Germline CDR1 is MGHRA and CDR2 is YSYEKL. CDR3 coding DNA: TGCGCCAGCAGCCTTGGCGGGGCCAGCTCCTATAATTCACCCCTCCACTTT. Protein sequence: CASSLGGASSYNSPLHF.

The CDR3 nucleotides are TGTGCCAGCAGTGATATCAGGGTTGGTCAGCCCCAGCATTTT. It is translated as CASSDIRVGQPQHF. The rearrangement links TRBV6-1 to TRBJ1-5, with a tentative D call TRBD1 (5 bases). Between the trimmed V and J ends, which lost 3 bases and 6 bases, there was a span of 12 bases. The CDR3 extends over 14 amino acids. Germline CDR1 reads MNHNS; CDR2 reads SASEGT.

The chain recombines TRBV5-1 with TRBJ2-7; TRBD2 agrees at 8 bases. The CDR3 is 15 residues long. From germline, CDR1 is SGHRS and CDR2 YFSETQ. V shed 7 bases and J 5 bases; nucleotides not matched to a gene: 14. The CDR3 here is CASYVVAGRRDEQYF. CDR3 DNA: TGCGCCAGCTATGTAGTAGCGGGAAGAAGAGACGAGCAGTACTTC.

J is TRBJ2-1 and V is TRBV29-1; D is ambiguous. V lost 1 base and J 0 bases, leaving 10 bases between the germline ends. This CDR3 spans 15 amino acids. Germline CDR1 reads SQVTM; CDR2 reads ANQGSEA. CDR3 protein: CSVEGASPSYNEQFF. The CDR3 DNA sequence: TGCAGCGTTGAAGGAGCTTCGCCCTCCTACAATGAGCAGTTCTTC.

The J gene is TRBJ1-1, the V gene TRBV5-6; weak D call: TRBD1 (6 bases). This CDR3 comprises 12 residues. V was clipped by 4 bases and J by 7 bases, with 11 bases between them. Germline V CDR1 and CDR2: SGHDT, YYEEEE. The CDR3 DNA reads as TGTGCCAGCAGCCTCCAGGGGAGTGAAGCTTTCTTT. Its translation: CASSLQGSEAFF.